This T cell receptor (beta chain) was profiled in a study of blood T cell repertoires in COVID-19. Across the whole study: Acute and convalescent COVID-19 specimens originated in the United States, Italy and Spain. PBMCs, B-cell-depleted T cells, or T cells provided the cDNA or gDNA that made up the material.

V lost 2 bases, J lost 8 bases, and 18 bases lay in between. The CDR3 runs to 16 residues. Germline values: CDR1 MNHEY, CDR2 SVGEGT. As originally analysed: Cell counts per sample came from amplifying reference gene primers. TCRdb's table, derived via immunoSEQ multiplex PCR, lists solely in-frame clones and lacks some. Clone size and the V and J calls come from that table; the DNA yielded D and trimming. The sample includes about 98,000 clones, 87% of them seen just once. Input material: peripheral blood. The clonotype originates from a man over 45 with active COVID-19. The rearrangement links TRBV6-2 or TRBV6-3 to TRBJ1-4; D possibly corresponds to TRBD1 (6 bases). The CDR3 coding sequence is TGTGCCAGCAGTTACCCTTCTACAGGGCGGAGGGAAAAACTGTTTTTT. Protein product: CASSYPSTGRREKLFF.